This T cell receptor beta chain was retrieved from a study of vaccination and CD4 T cells after COVID-19. Per germline, CDR1 SGHRS and CDR2 YFSETQ. The CDR3 consists of 15 residues. V shed 4 bases and J 1 base; nucleotides not matched to a gene: 6. Sequence data for DNA of cultured CD4+ T cells were generated by the Oncomine TCR Beta short-read assay. Someone extracted genomic DNA from cultured CD4+ T cells. Using its own MiXCR run on the PCR reads, TCRdb lists one record per CDR3 protein. The sample consists of some 13,000 distinct CDR3 sequences, approximately 64% of them appearing once. Study results and limitations: Vaccine-specific clones in convalescent patients were spike mono-reactive in 304 of 307 cases.

Points on this clonotype: Its cognate antigen is unknown.

Described treatment: roughly 10-day PBMC culture with coronavirus spike peptide pools or control peptides (ViraFEST assay). The culture of under 2.5 million PBMCs per well included 8 to 10 IU/ml IL-2 and about 9.9 ug/ml peptide pools. J is TRBJ1-1 and V is TRBV5-1; TRBD1 matches 8 bases. The sample in question was CD4+ T cells from blood, cultured in vitro, obtained before SARS-CoV-2 vaccination. The sequence was collected from a human donor who had recovered from COVID-19. CDR3 in amino acids: CASSEYRGANTEAFF. The CDR3 DNA reads TGCGCCAGCAGCGAATACAGGGGGGCGAACACTGAAGCTTTCTTT.